The following is a TCR beta chain sequence with its context. No cognate antigen has been identified for it. No much larger clone exists at a distance of one base, and base qualities are not known. All patients had early-stage hepatocellular carcinoma and received no therapy before surgical resection. No macroscopic evidence of necrosis or hemorrhage was present in the sampled areas. Multiple regions from a couple of patients were subjected to TCR sequencing (ImmunoSeq). Frozen resection tissue samples were collected at least 1 cm apart from each other. Samples labelled N were derived from nontumoral liver tissue adjacent to the tumor. Genomic DNA was isolated from bulk tissue with the DNeasy blood and tissue kit. CDR3 length: 16 amino acids, cysteine to phenylalanine. Only CDR3 DNA is held: 48 bases, read in frame from base 1. Per the germline V gene (reference sequence), GTSNPN is the CDR1 and SVGIG is the CDR2. Germline trimming: 3 bases from V, 3 bases from J; junction bases outside gene matches: 11.

TCR beta chain CDR3 regions were sequenced from genomic DNA using the immunoSEQ assay. Rearranged VDJ segments were amplified with primers annealing to V and J segments. In the authors' own workflow: Clonality and richness metrics were computed with the ImmunoSeq Analyzer software. Differentially abundant clones between regions were identified using Fisher's exact test plus a beta-binomial method for added stringency. TCRdb took this table from immuneACCESS and kept in-frame rearrangements with V and J called. Such tables lack part of the clones; where checked against another copy, unresolved V genes explain under half of the gap, and the rest is unexplained. V, J and clone size are those of that table, while D and trimming were read from the DNA. Present in this sample are approximately 20,000 clones, 73% of which were seen just once. The ten largest clonotypes hold 17% of the sample. This sample is part of a study of intratumoral heterogeneity in liver cancer. Regarding the complete study: Across the full approximately 15-patient cohort, most patients were male and a median age of roughly 69 years was recorded. The overall cohort comprised some 74 multiregional samples from about 14 HCC patients, with 51 tumoral and around 20 adjacent nontumoral regions. RNA-seq, DNA sequencing, TCR-seq and SNP array data from multiple regions of hepatocellular carcinoma specimens were combined in the study to investigate intratumor heterogeneity. Points the paper makes about the study in general: A relatively low patient number and under-sampled tumor-infiltrating lymphocyte representation were acknowledged by the authors as limitations.

Sequenced material: tumor-adjacent normal tissue, taken before any cancer treatment. The source is a woman in her 70s with hepatocellular carcinoma. The sequence links TRBV30 to TRBJ1-1, with 9 middle bases fitting TRBD1. The CDR3 amino acid sequence is: CAWRTGTGSGYTEAFF. At the DNA level, the sequence is TGTGCCTGGAGGACCGGGACAGGGAGTGGGTACACTGAAGCTTTCTTT.